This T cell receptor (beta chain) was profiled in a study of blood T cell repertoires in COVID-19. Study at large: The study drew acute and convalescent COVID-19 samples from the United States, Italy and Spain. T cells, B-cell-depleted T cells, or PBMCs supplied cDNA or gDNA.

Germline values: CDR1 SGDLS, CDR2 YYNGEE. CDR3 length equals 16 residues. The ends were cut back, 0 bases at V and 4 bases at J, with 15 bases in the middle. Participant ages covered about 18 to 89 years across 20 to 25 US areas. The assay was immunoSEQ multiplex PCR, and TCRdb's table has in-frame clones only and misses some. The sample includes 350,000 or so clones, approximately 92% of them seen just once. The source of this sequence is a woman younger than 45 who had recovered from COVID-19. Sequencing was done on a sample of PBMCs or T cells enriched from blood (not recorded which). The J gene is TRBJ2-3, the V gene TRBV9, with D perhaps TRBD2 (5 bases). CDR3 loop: CASSVAAVLSADTQYF. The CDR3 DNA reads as TGTGCCAGCAGCGTAGCGGCGGTACTTAGCGCAGATACGCAGTATTTT.